This section outlines one T cell receptor beta chain sequence together with its context. These data belong to a study of T cells in Graves' hyperthyroidism and ophthalmopathy. Patients affected by ophthalmopathy presented a Clinical Activity Score of at least 3, a NOSPECS grade of at least 4, and disease duration below 3 months. Fresh 10 ml peripheral blood yielded PBMCs. TCR beta CDR3 regions were amplified from RNA transcripts. HTBI primers drove first-round RT-PCR of the TCR CDR3. Each CDR3 protein gets one entry after TCRdb re-called the multiplex PCR reads with MiXCR. The repertoire holds more than 350,000 distinct CDR3 sequences, 13% to 15% seen once, with approximately 19% in the top ten. Material for sequencing was blood. The TCR originated in a woman in her sixties with Graves' ophthalmopathy.

The chain's CDR3 is CASSEAGPLLYGYTF. The CDR3 DNA reads TGTGCCAGCAGTGAAGCAGGACCCCTTCTCTATGGCTACACCTTC. This chain joins TRBV6-1 and TRBJ1-2; D is undetermined. Per the germline V gene, CDR1 is MNHNS and CDR2 is SASEGT. V was trimmed by 0 bases and J by 4 bases, leaving 12 bases between them. The CDR3 spans 15 residues.